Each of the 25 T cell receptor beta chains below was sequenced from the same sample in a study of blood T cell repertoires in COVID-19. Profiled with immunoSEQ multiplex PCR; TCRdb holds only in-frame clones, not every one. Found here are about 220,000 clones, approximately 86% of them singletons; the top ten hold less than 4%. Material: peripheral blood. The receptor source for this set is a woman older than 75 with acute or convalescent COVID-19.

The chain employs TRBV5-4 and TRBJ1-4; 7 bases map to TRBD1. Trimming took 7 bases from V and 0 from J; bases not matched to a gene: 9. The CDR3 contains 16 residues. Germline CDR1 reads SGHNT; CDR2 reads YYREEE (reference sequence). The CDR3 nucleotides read TGTGCCAGCGGGATACAGGGGCTTGCAACTAATGAAAAACTGTTTTTT. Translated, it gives CASGIQGLATNEKLFF.

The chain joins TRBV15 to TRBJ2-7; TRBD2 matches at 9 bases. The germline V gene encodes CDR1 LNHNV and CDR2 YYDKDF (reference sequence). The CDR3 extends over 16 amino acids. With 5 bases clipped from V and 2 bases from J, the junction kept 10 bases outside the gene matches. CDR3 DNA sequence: TGTGCCACCAGCGGCAGCGGCCTAGCGGGAACCTACGAGCAGTACTTC. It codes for CATSGSGLAGTYEQYF.

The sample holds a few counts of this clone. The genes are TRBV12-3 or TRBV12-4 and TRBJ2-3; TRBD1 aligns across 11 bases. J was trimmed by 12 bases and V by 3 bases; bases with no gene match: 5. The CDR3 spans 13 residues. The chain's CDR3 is CASSFGGQGAQYF. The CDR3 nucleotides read TGTGCCAGCAGTTTTGGTGGACAGGGGGCCCAGTATTTT.

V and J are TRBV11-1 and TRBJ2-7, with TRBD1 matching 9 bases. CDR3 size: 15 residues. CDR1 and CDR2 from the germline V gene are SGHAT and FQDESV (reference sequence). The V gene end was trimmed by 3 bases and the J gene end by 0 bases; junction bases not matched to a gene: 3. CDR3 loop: CASSFGTGSSYEQYF. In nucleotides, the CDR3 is TGTGCCAGCAGCTTCGGGACAGGGAGCTCCTACGAGCAGTACTTC.

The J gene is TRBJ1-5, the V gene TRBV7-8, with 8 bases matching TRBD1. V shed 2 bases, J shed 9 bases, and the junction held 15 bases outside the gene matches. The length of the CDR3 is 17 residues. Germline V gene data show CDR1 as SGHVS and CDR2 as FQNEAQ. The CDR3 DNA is TGTGCCAGCAGCTTAATCCCAGGGGGCGCGGGCGGGTCGCCCCAGCATTTT. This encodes CASSLIPGGAGGSPQHF.

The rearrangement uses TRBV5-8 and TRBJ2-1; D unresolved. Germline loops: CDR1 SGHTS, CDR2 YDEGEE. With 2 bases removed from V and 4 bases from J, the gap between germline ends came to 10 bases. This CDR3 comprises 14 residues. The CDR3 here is CASSLFGQYNEQFF. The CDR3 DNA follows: TGTGCCAGCAGCTTATTTGGGCAGTACAATGAGCAGTTCTTC.

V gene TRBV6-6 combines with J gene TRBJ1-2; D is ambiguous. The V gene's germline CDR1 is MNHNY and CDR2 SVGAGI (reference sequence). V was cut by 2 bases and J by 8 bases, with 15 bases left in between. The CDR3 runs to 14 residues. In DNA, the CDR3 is TGTGCCAGCAGTTACATGGAGGGCCCCGGAGGCTACACCTTC. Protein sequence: CASSYMEGPGGYTF.

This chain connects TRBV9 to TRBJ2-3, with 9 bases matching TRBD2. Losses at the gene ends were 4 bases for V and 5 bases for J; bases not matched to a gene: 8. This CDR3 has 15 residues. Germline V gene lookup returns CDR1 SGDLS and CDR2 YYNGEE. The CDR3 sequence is CASSLISGGVDTQYF. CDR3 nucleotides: TGTGCCAGCAGCCTGATTAGCGGGGGAGTAGATACGCAGTATTTT. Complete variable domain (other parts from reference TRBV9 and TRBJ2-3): DSGVTQTPKHLITATGQRVTLRCSPRSGDLSVYWYQQSLDQGLQFLIQYYNGEERAKGNILERFSAQQFPDLHSELNLSSLELGDSALYFCASSLISGGVDTQYFGPGTRLTVL.

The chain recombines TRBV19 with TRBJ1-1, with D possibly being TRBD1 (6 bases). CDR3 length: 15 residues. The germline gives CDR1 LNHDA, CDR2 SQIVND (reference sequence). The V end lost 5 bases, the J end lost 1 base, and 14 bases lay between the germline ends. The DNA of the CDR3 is TGTGCCAGTAGTGCCTCCCCGACAGGGAACACTGAAGCTTTCTTT. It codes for CASSASPTGNTEAFF.

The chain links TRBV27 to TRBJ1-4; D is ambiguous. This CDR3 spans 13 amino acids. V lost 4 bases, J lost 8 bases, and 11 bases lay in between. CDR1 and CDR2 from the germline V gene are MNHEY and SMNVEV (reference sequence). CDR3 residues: CASSSLVSEKLFF. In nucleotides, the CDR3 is TGTGCCAGCAGTTCGCTGGTGAGCGAAAAACTGTTTTTT. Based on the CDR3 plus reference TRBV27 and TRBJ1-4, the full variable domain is EAQVTQNPRYLITVTGKKLTVTCSQNMNHEYMSWYRQDPGLGLRQIYYSMNVEVTDKGDVPEGYKVSRKEKRNFPLILESPSPNQTSLYFCASSSLVSEKLFFGSGTQLSVL.

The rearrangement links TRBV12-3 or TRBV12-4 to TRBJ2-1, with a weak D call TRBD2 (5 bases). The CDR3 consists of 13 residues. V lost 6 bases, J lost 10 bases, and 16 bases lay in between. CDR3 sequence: CASRRTPNGEQFF. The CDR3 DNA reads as TGTGCCAGCAGGCGGACTCCAAACGGGGAGCAGTTCTTC.

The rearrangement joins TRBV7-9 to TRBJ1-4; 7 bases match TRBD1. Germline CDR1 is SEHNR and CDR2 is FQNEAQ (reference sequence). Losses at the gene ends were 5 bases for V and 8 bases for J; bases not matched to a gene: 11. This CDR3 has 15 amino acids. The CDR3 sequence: CASSDTGTAEEKLFF. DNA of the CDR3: TGTGCCAGCAGCGATACCGGGACAGCCGAAGAAAAACTGTTTTTT.

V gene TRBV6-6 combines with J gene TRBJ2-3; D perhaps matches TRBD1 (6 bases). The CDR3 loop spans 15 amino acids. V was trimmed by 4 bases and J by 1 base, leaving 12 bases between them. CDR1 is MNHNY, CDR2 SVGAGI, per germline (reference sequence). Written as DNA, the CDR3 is TGTGCCAGCAGTTTAACAGGGTCTGGCACAGATACGCAGTATTTT. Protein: CASSLTGSGTDTQYF.

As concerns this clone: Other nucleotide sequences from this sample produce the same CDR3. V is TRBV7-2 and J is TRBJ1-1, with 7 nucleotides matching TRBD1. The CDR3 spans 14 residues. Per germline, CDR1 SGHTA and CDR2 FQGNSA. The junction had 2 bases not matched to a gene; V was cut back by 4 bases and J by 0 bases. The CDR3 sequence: CASSWGQLNTEAFF. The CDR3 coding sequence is TGTGCCAGCAGCTGGGGACAGTTGAACACTGAAGCTTTCTTT.

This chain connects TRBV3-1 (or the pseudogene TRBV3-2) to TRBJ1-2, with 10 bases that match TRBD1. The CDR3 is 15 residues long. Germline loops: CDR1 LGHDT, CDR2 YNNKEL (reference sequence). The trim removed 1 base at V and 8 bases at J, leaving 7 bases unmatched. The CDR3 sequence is CASSQGKGTGEGYTF. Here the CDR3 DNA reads TGTGCCAGCAGCCAAGGCAAGGGGACAGGGGAAGGCTACACCTTC.

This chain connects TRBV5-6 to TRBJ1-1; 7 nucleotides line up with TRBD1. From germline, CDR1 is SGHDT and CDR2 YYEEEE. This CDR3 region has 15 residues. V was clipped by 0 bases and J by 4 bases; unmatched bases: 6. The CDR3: CASSLVGRGATEAFF. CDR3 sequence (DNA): TGTGCCAGCAGCTTGGTGGGCAGGGGGGCCACTGAAGCTTTCTTT.

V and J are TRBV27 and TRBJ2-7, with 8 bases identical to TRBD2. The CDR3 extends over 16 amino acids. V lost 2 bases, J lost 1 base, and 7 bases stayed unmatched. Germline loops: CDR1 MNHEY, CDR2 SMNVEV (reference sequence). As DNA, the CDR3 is TGTGCCAGCAGTTTACAAGCGGGGGCCTTATCCTACGAGCAGTACTTC. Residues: CASSLQAGALSYEQYF.

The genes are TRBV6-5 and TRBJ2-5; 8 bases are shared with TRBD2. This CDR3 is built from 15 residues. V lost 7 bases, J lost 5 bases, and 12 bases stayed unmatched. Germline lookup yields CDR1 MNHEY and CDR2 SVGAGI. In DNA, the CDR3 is TGTGCCAGCACCCGGGGGGGGGAACCCCCGGAGACCCAGTACTTC. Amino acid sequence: CASTRGGEPPETQYF.

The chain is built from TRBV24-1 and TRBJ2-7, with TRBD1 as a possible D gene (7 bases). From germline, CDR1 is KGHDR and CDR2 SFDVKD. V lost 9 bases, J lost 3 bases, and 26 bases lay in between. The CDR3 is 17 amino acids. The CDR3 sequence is CATLDSEGQKEDYEQYF. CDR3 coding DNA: TGTGCCACCTTGGATTCGGAGGGACAGAAGGAAGACTACGAGCAGTACTTC.

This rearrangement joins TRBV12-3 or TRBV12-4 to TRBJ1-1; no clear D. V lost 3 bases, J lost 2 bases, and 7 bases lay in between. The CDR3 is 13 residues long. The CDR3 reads CASSLHRNTEAFF. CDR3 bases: TGTGCCAGCAGTTTGCACAGAAACACTGAAGCTTTCTTT.

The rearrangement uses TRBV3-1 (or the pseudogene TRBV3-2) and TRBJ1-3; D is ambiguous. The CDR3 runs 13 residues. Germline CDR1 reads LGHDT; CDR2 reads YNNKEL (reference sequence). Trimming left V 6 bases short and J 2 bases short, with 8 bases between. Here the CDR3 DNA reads TGTGCCAGCAGTTCCCAGACTGGAAACACCATATATTTT. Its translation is CASSSQTGNTIYF.

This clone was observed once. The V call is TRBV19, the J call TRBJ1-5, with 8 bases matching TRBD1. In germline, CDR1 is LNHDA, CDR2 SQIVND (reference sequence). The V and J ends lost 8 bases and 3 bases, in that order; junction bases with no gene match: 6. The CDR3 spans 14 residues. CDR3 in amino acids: CASSDRGVNQPQHF. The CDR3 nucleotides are TGTGCCAGTTCTGACAGGGGAGTCAATCAGCCCCAGCATTTT.

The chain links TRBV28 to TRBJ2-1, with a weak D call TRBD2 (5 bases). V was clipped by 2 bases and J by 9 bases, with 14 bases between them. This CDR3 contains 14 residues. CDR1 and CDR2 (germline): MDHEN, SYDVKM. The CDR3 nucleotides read TGTGCCAGCAGTTTAGGGCGGACGGAGGCTGAGCAGTTCTTC. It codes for CASSLGRTEAEQFF.

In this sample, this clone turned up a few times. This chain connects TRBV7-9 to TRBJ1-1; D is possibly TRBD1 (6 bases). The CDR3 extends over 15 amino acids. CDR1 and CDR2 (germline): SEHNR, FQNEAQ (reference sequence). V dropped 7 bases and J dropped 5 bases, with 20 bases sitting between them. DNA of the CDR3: TGTGCCAGCACTTATCAGGGGCAGGGTCGAACTGAAGCTTTCTTT. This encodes CASTYQGQGRTEAFF.

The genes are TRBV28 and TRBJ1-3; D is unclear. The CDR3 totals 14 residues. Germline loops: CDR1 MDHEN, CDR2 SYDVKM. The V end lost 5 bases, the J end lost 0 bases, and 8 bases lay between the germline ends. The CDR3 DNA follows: TGTGCCAGCAGTCCCACTCACTCTGGAAACACCATATATTTT. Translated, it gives CASSPTHSGNTIYF.